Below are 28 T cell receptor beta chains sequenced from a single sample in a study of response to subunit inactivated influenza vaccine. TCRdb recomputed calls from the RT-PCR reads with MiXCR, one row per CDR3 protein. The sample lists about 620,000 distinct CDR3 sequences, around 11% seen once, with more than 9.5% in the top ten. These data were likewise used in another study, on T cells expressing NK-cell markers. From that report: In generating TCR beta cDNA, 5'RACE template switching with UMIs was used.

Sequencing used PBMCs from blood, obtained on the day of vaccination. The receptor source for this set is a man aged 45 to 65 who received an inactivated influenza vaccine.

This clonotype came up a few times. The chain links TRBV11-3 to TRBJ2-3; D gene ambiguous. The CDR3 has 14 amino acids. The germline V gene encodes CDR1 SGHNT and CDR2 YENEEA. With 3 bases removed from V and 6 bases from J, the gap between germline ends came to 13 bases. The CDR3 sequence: CASSFTSHTDTQYF. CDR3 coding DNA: TGTGCCAGCAGCTTCACATCACACACGGATACGCAGTATTTT. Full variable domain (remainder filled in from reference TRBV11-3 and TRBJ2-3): EAGVVQSPRYKIIEKKQPVAFWCNPISGHNTLYWYLQNLGQGPELLIRYENEEAVDDSQLPKDRFSAERLKGVDSTLKIQPAELGDSAVYLCASSFTSHTDTQYFGPGTRLTVL.

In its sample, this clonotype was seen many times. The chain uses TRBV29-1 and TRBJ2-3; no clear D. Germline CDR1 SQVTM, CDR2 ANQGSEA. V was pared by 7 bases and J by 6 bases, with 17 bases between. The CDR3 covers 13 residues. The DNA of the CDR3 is TGCAGCGCCAGTGGCGCCTTGGGGGATACGCAGTATTTT. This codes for CSASGALGDTQYF.

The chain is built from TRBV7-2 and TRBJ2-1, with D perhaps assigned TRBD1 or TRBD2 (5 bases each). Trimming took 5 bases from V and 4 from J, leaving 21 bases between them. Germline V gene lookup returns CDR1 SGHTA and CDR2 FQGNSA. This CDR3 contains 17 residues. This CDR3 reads CASSLTAMGRKYNEQFF. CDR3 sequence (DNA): TGTGCCAGCAGCCTCACGGCCATGGGACGGAAGTACAATGAGCAGTTCTTC.

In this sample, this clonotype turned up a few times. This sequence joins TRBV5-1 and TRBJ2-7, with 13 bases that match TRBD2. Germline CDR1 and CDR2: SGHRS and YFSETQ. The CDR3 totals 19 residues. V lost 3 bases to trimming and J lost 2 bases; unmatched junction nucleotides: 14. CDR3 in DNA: TGCGCCAGCAGCTCCCCTGGACTAGCGGGGGAAGTGGAAACCTACGAGCAGTACTTC. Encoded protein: CASSSPGLAGEVETYEQYF.

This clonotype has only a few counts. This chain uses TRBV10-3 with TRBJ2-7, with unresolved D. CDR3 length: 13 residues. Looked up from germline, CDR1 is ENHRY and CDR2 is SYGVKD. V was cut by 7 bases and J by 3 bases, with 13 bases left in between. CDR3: CAIKRLPFYEQYF. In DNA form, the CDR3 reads TGTGCCATCAAGAGACTGCCCTTCTACGAGCAGTACTTC.

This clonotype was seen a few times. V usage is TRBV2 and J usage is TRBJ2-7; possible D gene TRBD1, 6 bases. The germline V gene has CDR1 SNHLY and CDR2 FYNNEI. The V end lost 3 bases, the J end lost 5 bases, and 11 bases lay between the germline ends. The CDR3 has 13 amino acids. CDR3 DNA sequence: TGTGCCAGCAGTGATCGAGGGGGTCACGAGCAGTACTTC. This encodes CASSDRGGHEQYF.

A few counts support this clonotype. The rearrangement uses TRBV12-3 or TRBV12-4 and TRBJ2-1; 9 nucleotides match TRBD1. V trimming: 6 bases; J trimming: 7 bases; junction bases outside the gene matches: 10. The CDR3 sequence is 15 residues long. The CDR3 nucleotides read TGTGCCAGCAGAATAACCGGGACAGGGAAGAATGAGCAGTTCTTC. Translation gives CASRITGTGKNEQFF.

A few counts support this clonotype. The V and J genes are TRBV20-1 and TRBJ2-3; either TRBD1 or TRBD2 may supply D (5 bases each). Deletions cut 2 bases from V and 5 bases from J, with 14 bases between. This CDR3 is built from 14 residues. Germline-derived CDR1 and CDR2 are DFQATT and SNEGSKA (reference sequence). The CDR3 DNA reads TGCAGTGCTAGAATGGGGGAATATAGAGATACGCAGTATTTT. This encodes CSARMGEYRDTQYF.

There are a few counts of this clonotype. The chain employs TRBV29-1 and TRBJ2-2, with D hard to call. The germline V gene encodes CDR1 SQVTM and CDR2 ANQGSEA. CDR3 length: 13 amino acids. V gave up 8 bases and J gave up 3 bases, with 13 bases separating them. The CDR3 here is CSPRYRDTGELFF. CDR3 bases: TGCAGCCCCCGATACAGAGACACCGGGGAGCTGTTTTTT.

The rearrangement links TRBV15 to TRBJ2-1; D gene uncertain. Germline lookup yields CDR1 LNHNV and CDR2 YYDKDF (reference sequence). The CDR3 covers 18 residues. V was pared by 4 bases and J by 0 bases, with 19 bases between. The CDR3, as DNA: TGTGCCACCAGCAAGCCCCTCGGGCTCCGGAGCTCCTACAATGAGCAGTTCTTC. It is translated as CATSKPLGLRSSYNEQFF.

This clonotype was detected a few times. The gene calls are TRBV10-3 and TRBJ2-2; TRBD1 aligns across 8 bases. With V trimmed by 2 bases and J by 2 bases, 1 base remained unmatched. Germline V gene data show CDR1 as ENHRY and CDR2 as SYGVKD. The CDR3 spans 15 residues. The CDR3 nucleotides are TGTGCCATCAGTGAGGCAGGGGGCAACACCGGGGAGCTGTTTTTT. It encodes CAISEAGGNTGELFF.

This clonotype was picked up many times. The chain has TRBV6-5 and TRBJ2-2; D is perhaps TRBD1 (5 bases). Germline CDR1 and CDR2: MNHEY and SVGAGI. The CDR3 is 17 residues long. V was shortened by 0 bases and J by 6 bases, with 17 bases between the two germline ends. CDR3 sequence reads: CASSYSLTSGHSGELFF. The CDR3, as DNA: TGTGCCAGCAGTTACTCCTTAACGTCAGGGCACTCCGGGGAGCTGTTTTTT.

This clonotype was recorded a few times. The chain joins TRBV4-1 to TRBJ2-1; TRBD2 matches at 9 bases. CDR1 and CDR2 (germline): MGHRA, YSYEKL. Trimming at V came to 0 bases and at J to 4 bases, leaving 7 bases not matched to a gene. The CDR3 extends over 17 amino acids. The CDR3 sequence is CASSQEELAGAYNEQFF. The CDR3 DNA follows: TGCGCCAGCAGCCAAGAAGAGTTAGCGGGGGCTTACAATGAGCAGTTCTTC.

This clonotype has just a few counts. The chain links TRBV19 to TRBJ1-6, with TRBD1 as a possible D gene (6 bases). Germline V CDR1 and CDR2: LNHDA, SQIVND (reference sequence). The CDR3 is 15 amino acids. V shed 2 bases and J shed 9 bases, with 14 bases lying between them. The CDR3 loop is CASSIQQGDGSPLHF. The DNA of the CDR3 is TGTGCCAGTAGTATACAACAGGGCGATGGTTCACCCCTCCACTTT.

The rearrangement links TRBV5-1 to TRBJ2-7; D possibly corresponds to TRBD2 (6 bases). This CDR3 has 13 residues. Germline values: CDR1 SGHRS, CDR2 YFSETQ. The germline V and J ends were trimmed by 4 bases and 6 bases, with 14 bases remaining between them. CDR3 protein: CASSPPEGFEQYF. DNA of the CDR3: TGCGCCAGCAGCCCACCGGAGGGGTTCGAGCAGTACTTC.

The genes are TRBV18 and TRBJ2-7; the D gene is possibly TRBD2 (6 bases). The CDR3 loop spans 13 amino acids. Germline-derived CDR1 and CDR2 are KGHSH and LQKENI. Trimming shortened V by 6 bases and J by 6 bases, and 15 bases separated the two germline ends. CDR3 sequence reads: CASSSGGPGEQYF. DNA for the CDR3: TGTGCCAGCTCCTCCGGGGGACCTGGCGAGCAGTACTTC.

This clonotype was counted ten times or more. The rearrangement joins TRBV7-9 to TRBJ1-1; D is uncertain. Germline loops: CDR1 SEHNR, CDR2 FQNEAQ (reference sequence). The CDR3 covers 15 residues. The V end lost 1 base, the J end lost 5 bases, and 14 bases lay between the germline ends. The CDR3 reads CASSLGAHLLTEAFF. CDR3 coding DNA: TGTGCCAGCAGCTTAGGAGCGCATTTATTGACTGAAGCTTTCTTT.

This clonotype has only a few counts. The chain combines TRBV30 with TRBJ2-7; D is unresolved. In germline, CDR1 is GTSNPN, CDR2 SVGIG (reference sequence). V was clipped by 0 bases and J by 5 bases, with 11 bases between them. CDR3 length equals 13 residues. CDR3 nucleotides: TGTGCCTGGAGTGTGGGAAGGCGAAACGAGCAGTACTTC. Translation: CAWSVGRRNEQYF.

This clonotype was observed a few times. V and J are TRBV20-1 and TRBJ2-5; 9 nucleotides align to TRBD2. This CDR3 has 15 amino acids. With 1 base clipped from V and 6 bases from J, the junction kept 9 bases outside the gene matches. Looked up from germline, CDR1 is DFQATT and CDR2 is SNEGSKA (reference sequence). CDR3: CSARGGAGGVKTQYF. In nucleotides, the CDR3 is TGCAGTGCTAGAGGGGGAGCGGGAGGAGTGAAGACCCAGTACTTC.

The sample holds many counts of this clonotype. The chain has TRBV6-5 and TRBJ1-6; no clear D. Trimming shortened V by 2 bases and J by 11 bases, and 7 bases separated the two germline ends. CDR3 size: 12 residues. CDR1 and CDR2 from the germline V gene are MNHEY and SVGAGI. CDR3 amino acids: CASSYKGTPLHF. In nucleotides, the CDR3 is TGTGCCAGCAGTTACAAAGGAACACCCCTCCACTTT.

This CDR3 is CASSRASYSWPYNSPLHF. CDR3 DNA sequence: TGTGCCAGCAGCCGAGCCTCGTACAGTTGGCCCTATAATTCACCCCTCCACTTT. The chain uses TRBV21-1 and TRBJ1-6. TRBV21-1 is a known pseudogene. The CDR3 consists of 18 residues.

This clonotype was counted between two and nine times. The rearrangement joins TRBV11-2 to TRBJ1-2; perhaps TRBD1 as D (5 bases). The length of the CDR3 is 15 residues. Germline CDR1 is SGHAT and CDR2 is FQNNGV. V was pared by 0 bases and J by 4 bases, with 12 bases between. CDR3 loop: CASSLDGREGYGYTF. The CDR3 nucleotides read TGTGCCAGCAGCTTAGATGGCAGGGAGGGCTATGGCTACACCTTC. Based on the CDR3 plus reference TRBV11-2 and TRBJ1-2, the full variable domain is EAGVAQSPRYKIIEKRQSVAFWCNPISGHATLYWYQQILGQGPKLLIQFQNNGVVDDSQLPKDRFSAERLKGVDSTLKIQPAKLEDSAVYLCASSLDGREGYGYTFGSGTRLTVV.

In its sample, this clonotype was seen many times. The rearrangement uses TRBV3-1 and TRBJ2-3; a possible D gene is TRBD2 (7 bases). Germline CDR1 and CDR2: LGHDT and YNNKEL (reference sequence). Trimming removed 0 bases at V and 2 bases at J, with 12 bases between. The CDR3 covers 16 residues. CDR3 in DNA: TGTGCCAGCAGCCAAGACGCGGGGGCGGCCACAGATACGCAGTATTTT. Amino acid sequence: CASSQDAGAATDTQYF.

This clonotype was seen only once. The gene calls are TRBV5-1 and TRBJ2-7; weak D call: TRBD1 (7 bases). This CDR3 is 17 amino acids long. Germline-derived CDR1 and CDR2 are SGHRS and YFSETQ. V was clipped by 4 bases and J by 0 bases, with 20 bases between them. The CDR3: CASSAGNRQGHSYEQYF. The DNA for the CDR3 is TGCGCCAGCAGCGCGGGGAATAGACAGGGCCACTCCTACGAGCAGTACTTC.

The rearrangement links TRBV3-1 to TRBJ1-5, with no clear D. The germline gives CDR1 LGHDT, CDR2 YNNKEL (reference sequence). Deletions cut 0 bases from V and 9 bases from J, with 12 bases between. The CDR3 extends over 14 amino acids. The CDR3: CASSQDYAGRPQHF. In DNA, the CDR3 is TGTGCCAGCAGCCAAGATTACGCAGGAAGGCCCCAGCATTTT.

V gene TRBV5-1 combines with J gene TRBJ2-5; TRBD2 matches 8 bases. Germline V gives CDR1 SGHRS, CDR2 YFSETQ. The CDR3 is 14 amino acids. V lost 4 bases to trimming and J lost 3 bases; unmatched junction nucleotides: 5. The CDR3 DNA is TGCGCCAGCAGCACAATACTAGCGGAAGAGACCCAGTACTTC. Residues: CASSTILAEETQYF. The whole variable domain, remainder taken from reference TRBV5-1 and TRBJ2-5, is KAGVTQTPRYLIKTRGQQVTLSCSPISGHRSVSWYQQTPGQGLQFLFEYFSETQRNKGNFPGRFSGRQFSNSRSEMNVSTLELGDSALYLCASSTILAEETQYFGPGTRLLVL.

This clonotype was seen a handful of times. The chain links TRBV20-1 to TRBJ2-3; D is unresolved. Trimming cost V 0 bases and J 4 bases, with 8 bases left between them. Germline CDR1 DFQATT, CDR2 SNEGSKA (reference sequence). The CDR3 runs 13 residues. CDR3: CSARDLRPDTQYF. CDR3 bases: TGCAGTGCTAGAGATCTCCGTCCAGATACGCAGTATTTT.

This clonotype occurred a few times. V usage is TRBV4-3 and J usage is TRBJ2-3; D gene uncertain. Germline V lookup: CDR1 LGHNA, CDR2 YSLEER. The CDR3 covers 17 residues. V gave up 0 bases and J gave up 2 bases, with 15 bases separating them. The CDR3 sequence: CASSQDYGVTLTDTQYF. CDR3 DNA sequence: TGCGCCAGCAGCCAAGATTATGGGGTCACGCTCACAGATACGCAGTATTTT.